The sequence of this TCR beta chain was determined in a study of T cells after posttransplantation cyclophosphamide. Profiled with immunoSEQ multiplex PCR; TCRdb holds only in-frame clones, not every one. The sample comprises approximately 18,000 clones, over 65% of which are singletons, and approximately 9% rests with the top ten. The CDR3 has 18 amino acids. Germline loops: CDR1 SGHRS, CDR2 YFSETQ. Trimming at V came to 0 bases and at J to 1 base, leaving 12 bases not matched to a gene. The chain combines TRBV5-1 with TRBJ1-1; 7 nucleotides agree with TRBD1. Sequencing used memory CD4+ T cells sorted from blood. The sequence derives from a man aged 30 to 39 in good health and a related stem cell transplant donor. CDR3 amino acids: CASSLAIPGQRRNTEAFF. CDR3 bases: TGCGCCAGCAGCTTGGCAATTCCGGGACAGCGCCGGAACACTGAAGCTTTCTTT.